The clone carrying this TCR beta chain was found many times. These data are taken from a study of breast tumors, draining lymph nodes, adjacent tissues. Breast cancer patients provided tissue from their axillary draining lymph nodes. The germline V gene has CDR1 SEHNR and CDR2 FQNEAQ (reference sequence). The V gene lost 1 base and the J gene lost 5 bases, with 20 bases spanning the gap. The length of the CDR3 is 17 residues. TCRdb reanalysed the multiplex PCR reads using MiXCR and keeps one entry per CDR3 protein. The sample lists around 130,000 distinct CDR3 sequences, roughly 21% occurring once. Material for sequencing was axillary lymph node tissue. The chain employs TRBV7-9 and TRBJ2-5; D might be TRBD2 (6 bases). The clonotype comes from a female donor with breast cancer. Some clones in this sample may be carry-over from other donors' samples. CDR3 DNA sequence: TGTGCCAGCAGCTTAGGTTCTATCAGACTAGGGGAGGAGACCCAGTACTTC. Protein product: CASSLGSIRLGEETQYF.